This T cell receptor beta chain was identified in a study of blood T cell repertoires in COVID-19. Study at large: Both acute and convalescent COVID-19 samples were obtained from the United States, Italy and Spain. T cells, B-cell-depleted T cells, or PBMCs supplied cDNA or gDNA.

V lost 10 bases and J lost 1; bases outside the gene matches: 12. The CDR3 is 16 amino acids. Germline CDR1 reads LNHDA; CDR2 reads SQIVND (reference sequence). As originally analysed: Amplification with reference gene primers provided the estimates of nucleated cell counts. Profiled with immunoSEQ multiplex PCR; TCRdb holds only in-frame clones, not every one. The D gene and trimming were derived from the DNA, and the V and J assignments and clone size from that table. The data contain 91,000 or so clones, around 82% of them singletons. Sequencing was done on a sample of peripheral blood. The V gene is TRBV19, the J gene TRBJ1-5; 8 positions match TRBD1. This TCR was sampled from a man between 50 and 59 years old with active or convalescent COVID-19. CDR3 nucleotide sequence: TGTGCCACCAAGACAGGGGTAGGTCCCAGCAATCAGCCCCAGCATTTT. It codes for CATKTGVGPSNQPQHF.